This TCR beta chain was captured in a study of blood T cell repertoires in COVID-19. Profiling relied on immunoSEQ multiplex PCR, and the TCRdb table lists in-frame clones only, not all of them. The table includes some 150,000 clones, around 79% detected once. The CDR3 has 13 amino acids. Deletions cut 2 bases from V and 8 bases from J, with 10 bases between. Germline V gene sequence: CDR1 SGHTA, CDR2 FQGTGA. Recruits, aged about 18 to 100 years, lived in around 24 US areas. This clone was seen a few times. The chain carries TRBV7-3 and TRBJ2-1, with a weak D call TRBD1 (6 bases). The TCR comes from a woman aged 45-60 years who had recovered from COVID-19. The sequenced material came from PBMCs or T cells enriched from blood (not recorded which). This CDR3 is CASSLYRVDEQFF. Written as DNA, the CDR3 is TGTGCCAGCAGCTTATACAGGGTCGATGAGCAGTTCTTC.